This T cell receptor (beta chain) was found in a study of post-analysis software for immune sequencing data. The V and J ends lost 0 bases and 3 bases, in that order; junction bases with no gene match: 7. Germline lookup yields CDR1 DFQATT and CDR2 SNEGSKA (reference sequence). The CDR3 covers 15 residues. Unique molecular identifiers were carried by the TCR beta cDNA libraries. MiXCR was run by TCRdb on the PCR reads, yielding one entry per CDR3 protein. The table has 700,000 to 900,000 distinct CDR3 sequences, 35% to 55% seen once; the top ten hold 4.9%. As to this clonotype: Its antigen is as yet unknown.

Notes on the study in general: TRBV5-6, TRBV5-1 and TRBV20-1 were among 4 or 5 TRBV segments more frequent in patients than controls.

Material for sequencing was blood. This clonotype was sampled from a girl aged 5-17 years with multiple sclerosis. The chain uses TRBV20-1 and TRBJ1-2; 7 positions agree with TRBD1. The CDR3 DNA is TGCAGTGCTAGAGATTGGACAGGAACTTACTATGGCTACACCTTC. Translation: CSARDWTGTYYGYTF.